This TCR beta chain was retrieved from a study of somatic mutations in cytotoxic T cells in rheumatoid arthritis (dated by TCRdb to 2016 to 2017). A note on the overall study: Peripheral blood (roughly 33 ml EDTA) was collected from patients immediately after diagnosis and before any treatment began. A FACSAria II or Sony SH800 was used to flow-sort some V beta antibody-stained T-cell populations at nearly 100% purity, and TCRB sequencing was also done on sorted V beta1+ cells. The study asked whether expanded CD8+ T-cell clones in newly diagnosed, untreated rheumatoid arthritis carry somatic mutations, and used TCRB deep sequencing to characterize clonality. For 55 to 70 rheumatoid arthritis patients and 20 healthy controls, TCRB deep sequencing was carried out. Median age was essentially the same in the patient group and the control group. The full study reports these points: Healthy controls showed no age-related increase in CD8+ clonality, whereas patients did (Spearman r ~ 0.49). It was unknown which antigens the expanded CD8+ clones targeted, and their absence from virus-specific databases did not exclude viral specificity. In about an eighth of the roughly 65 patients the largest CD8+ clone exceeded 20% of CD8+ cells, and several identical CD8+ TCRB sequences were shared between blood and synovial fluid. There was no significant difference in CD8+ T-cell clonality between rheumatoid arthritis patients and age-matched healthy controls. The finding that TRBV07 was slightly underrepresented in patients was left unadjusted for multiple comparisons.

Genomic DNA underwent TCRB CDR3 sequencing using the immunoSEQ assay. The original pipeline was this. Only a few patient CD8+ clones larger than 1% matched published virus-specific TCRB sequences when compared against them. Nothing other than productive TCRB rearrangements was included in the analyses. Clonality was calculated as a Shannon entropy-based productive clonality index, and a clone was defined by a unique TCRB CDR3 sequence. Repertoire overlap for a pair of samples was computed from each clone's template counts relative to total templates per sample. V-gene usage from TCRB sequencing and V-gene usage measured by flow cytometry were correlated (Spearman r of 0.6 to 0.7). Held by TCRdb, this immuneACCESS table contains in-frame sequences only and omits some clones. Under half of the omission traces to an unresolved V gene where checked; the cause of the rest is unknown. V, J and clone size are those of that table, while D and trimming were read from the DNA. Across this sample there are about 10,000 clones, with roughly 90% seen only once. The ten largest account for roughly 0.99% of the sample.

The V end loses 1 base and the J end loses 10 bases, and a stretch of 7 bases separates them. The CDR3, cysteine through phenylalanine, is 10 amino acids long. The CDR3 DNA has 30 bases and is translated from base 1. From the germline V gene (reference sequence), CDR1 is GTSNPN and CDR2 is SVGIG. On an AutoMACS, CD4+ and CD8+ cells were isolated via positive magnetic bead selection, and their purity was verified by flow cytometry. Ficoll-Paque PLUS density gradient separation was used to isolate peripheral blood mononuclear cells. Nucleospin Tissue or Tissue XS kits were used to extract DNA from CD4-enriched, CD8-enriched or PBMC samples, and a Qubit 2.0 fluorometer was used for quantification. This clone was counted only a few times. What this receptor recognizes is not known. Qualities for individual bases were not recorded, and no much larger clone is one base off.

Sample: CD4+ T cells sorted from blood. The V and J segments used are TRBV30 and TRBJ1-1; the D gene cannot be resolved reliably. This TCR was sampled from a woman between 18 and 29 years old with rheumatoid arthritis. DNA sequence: TGTGCCTGGAGTGGGGCGATAGCTTTCTTT. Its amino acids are CAWSGAIAFF.